In its sample, the clone carrying this T cell receptor (beta chain) was seen many times. What it binds is not known. This CDR3 contains 15 residues. V gave up 5 bases and J gave up 4 bases, with 16 bases separating them. This entry comes from a study of molecular identifiers for immune sequencing clone quantification. General observations from the study: Clones above 20 RNA copies contained over 99% of effector molecules but under 1% of naive ones.

Naive CD8 T cells, phenotype CD8+CD4-CCR7+CD45RA+, were sorted. Preparation of the bulk TCR libraries relied on previously described methods and listed TCR primers. TCRdb recomputed calls from the PCR reads with MiXCR, one row per CDR3 protein. The table records over 550,000 distinct CDR3 sequences, around 25% of them present only once. The receptor was derived from a human donor in good health. Some libraries in this study had Jurkat cell RNA spiked in. Sequences were obtained from naive CD8+ T cells from blood, with Jurkat cell RNA spiked in. Regarding subset: FACS-sorted CD8+CD4-CCR7+CD45RA+ naive T cells. This chain connects TRBV12-3 or TRBV12-4 to TRBJ2-3, with D possibly being TRBD2 (5 bases). The CDR3 sequence: CASSLSAARPDTQYF. The CDR3 nucleotides are TGTGCCAGCAGTCTTAGCGCCGCCCGCCCAGATACGCAGTATTTT.